Presented here are 13 T cell receptor beta chains from one specimen sequenced in a study of beta chain features in type 1 diabetes. The investigators reverse transcribed all of the isolated RNA, so they sequenced expressed TCRB transcripts. Sequencing used immunoSEQ multiplex PCR; TCRdb keeps in-frame clones, though not all of them. This sample yields about 900,000 clones, of which around a sixth are seen a single time; 0.02% to 0.025% belongs to the top ten. The sequenced sample was naive CD4+ T cells from blood. These receptors were collected from a woman younger than 30 in good health.

This clone was counted only a few times. J is TRBJ2-7 and V is TRBV10-3; D perhaps matches TRBD2 (6 bases). The CDR3 is made up of 13 amino acids. Between the trimmed V and J ends, which lost 7 bases and 6 bases, there was a span of 16 bases. Germline V gene lookup returns CDR1 ENHRY and CDR2 SYGVKD. The CDR3 is CAINTEGGSEQYF. CDR3 in DNA: TGTGCCATCAATACGGAGGGAGGTTCCGAGCAGTACTTC.

J is TRBJ2-7 and V is TRBV6-6, with TRBD2 identical over 8 bases. V trimming: 6 bases; J trimming: 3 bases; junction bases outside the gene matches: 4. There are 13 residues in the CDR3. CDR1 is MNHNY, CDR2 SVGAGI, per germline (reference sequence). This CDR3 reads CASSRSGIYEQYF. As DNA, the CDR3 is TGTGCCAGCAGCCGTAGCGGGATCTACGAGCAGTACTTC.

This clone showed up just a few times. The CDR3 is CATSRDLARGTSNEQFF. The CDR3 nucleotides read TGTGCCACCAGCAGAGATCTCGCGCGCGGGACGAGCAATGAGCAGTTCTTC. The genes are TRBV15 and TRBJ2-1, with D possibly matching TRBD2 (6 bases). There are 17 residues in the CDR3. The germline V and J ends were trimmed by 0 bases and 6 bases, with 18 bases remaining between them. The V gene's germline CDR1 is LNHNV and CDR2 YYDKDF (reference sequence).

This clone has a handful of counts. The chain uses TRBV4-3 and TRBJ1-1; TRBD1 matches 8 bases. This CDR3 region has 15 residues. V lost 6 bases and J lost 1; bases outside the gene matches: 7. Per the germline V gene, CDR1 is LGHNA and CDR2 is YSLEER. The CDR3 spells CASSRQGQANTEAFF. CDR3 nucleotides: TGCGCCAGCAGTAGACAGGGGCAGGCGAACACTGAAGCTTTCTTT.

In this sample, this clone turned up a few times. This chain connects TRBV5-1 to TRBJ2-3; possible D gene TRBD2, 6 bases. Trimming removed 5 bases at V and 1 base at J, with 11 bases between. Germline V gene lookup returns CDR1 SGHRS and CDR2 YFSETQ. The CDR3 is made up of 14 amino acids. CDR3: CASRRGEGTDTQYF. Here the CDR3 DNA reads TGCGCCAGCAGGCGTGGGGAGGGCACAGATACGCAGTATTTT.

The genes are TRBV2 and TRBJ2-3; 14 bases match TRBD2. V trimming: 2 bases; J trimming: 7 bases; junction bases outside the gene matches: 5. Germline CDR1 SNHLY, CDR2 FYNNEI. The length of the CDR3 is 16 residues. CDR3 sequence reads: CASSESGLAGVNTQYF. The CDR3 DNA reads TGTGCCAGCAGTGAATCGGGACTAGCGGGAGTGAATACGCAGTATTTT.

This clone was seen a few times. The V and J genes are TRBV27 and TRBJ1-2; 8 nucleotides line up with TRBD1. The CDR3 has 14 amino acids. CDR1 MNHEY and CDR2 SMNVEV come from the germline V gene (reference sequence). The V segment lost 6 bases and the J segment 3 bases; nucleotides outside the gene matches: 6. CDR3 loop: CASRESGGYYGYTF. CDR3 nucleotide sequence: TGTGCCAGCAGGGAGTCAGGGGGCTACTATGGCTACACCTTC.

The CDR3 protein is CSVEAVGGETQYF. The CDR3 coding sequence is TGCAGCGTAGAGGCCGTGGGCGGAGAGACCCAGTACTTC. The V gene is TRBV29-1, the J gene TRBJ2-5, with D unclear. The germline V and J ends were trimmed by 6 bases and 4 bases, with 15 bases remaining between them. The CDR3 is made up of 13 amino acids. The germline CDR1 and CDR2 sequences are SQVTM and ANQGSEA.

The chain employs TRBV7-2 and TRBJ2-3; 7 positions agree with TRBD2. CDR1 is SGHTA, CDR2 FQGNSA, per germline. There are 16 residues in the CDR3. V gave up 2 bases and J gave up 1 base; unmatched junction bases: 6. As DNA, the CDR3 is TGTGCCAGCAGCTTACTAGGACTAGGGGGCACAGATACGCAGTATTTT. Protein sequence: CASSLLGLGGTDTQYF.

The chain recombines TRBV6-6 with TRBJ2-3; 8 bases are a match to TRBD2. In germline, CDR1 is MNHNY, CDR2 SVGAGI (reference sequence). The V segment lost 9 bases and the J segment 0 bases; nucleotides outside the gene matches: 11. The CDR3 has 16 residues. CDR3 loop: CASGTRGLTSTDTQYF. CDR3 DNA: TGTGCCAGTGGGACTAGGGGCCTTACTAGCACAGATACGCAGTATTTT.

This clone occurred once. The chain links TRBV6-5 to TRBJ2-1; TRBD2 agrees at 7 bases. Germline V gene data show CDR1 as MNHEY and CDR2 as SVGAGI. V shed 2 bases and J 1 base; nucleotides not matched to a gene: 2. The CDR3 is 15 residues long. CDR3 residues: CASSYDSGSYNEQFF. The DNA for the CDR3 is TGTGCCAGCAGTTACGATAGCGGGTCCTACAATGAGCAGTTCTTC.

The CDR3 is CASSPLRAGVHEQYF. In nucleotides, the CDR3 is TGTGCCAGCAGCCCCCTGCGGGCGGGAGTCCACGAGCAGTACTTC. The rearrangement uses TRBV4-2 and TRBJ2-7; TRBD2 matches at 7 bases. The V segment lost 4 bases and the J segment 5 bases; nucleotides outside the gene matches: 11. From germline, CDR1 is LGHNA and CDR2 YNFKEQ. The CDR3 contains 15 residues.

V and J are TRBV4-1 and TRBJ1-1; 9 nucleotides align to TRBD1. The CDR3 sequence is 17 residues long. Looked up from germline, CDR1 is MGHRA and CDR2 is YSYEKL. The V and J ends lost 0 bases and 11 bases, in that order; junction bases with no gene match: 16. CDR3 residues: CASSQDSAGQGIEAAFF. DNA of the CDR3: TGCGCCAGCAGCCAAGATTCTGCGGGACAGGGTATTGAAGCGGCTTTCTTT.